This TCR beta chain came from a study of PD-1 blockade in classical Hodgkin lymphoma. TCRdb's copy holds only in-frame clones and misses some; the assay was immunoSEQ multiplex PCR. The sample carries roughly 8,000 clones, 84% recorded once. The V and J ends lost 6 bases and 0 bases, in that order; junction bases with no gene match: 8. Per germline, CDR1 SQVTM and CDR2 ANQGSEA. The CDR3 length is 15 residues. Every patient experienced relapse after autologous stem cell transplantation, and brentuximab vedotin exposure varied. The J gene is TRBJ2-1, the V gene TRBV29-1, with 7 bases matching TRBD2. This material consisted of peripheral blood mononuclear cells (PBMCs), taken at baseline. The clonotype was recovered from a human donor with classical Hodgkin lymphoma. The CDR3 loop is CSVDPGGSSYNEQFF. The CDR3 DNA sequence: TGCAGCGTCGATCCCGGCGGGAGCTCCTACAATGAGCAGTTCTTC.